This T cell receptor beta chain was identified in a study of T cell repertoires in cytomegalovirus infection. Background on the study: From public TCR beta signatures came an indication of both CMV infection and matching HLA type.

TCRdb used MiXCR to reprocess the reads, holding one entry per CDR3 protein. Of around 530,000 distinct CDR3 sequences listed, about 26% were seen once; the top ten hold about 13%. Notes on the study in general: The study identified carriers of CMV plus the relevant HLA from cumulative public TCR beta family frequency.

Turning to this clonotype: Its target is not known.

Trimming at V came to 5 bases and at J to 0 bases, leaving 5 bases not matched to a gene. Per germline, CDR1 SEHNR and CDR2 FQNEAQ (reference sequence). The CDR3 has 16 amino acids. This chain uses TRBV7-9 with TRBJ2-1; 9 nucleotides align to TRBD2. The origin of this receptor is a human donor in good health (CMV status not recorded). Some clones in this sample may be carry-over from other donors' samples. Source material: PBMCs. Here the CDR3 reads CASSRISGSSYNEQFF. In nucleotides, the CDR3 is TGTGCCAGCAGCCGCATTAGCGGGAGCTCCTACAATGAGCAGTTCTTC.